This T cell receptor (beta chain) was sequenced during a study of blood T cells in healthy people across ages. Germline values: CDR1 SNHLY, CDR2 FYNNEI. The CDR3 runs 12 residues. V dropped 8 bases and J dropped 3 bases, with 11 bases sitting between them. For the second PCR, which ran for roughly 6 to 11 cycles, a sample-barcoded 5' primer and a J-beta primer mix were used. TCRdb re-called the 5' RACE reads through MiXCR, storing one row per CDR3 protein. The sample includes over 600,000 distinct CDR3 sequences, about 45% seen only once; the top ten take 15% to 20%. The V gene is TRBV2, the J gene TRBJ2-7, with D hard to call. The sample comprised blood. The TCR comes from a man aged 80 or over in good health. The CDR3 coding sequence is TGTGCCAGCGGAGAAAACCTCTACGAGCAGTACTTC. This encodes CASGENLYEQYF.